This paragraph covers one TCR beta chain sequence. This sample is part of a study of cytomegalovirus exposure and HLA in healthy donors. The PCR used 60 Vbeta and 13 Jbeta primers. TCRdb's copy holds only in-frame clones and misses some; the assay was immunoSEQ multiplex PCR. The sample records approximately 88,000 clones, 76% being singletons. The CDR3 has 14 amino acids. With 8 bases clipped from V and 4 bases from J, the junction kept 9 bases outside the gene matches. Germline-derived CDR1 and CDR2 are ENHRY and SYGVKD. V and J are TRBV10-3 and TRBJ1-1; 8 bases agree with TRBD1. The specimen sequenced was PBMCs. The receptor comes from a male donor in good health and CMV-seronegative. This chain's CDR3 is CAIGGGQGTTEAFF. CDR3 nucleotide sequence: TGTGCCATCGGTGGCGGACAGGGTACCACTGAAGCTTTCTTT.